This TCR beta chain derives from a study of T cells after yellow fever vaccination (dated by TCRdb to between 2018 and 2020). At the level of the whole study: The SMART-Seq v4 Ultra Low Input RNA kit was used to prepare libraries from fractions with low cell numbers. Blood was drawn at multiple timepoints before and after primary and secondary immunization, with bulk PBMC replicates and cell subsets isolated. To follow T-cell clones before and after primary and booster YFV17D yellow fever vaccination, bulk TCR alpha and beta repertoires were sequenced over time. Two healthy male donors, one aged 18 to 30 and one aged 30 to 39 years, were included in the cohort.

Including the terminal cysteine and phenylalanine, the CDR3 comprises 19 residues. Only CDR3 DNA remains: 57 bases, in frame from the first base. V ends up 0 bases short and J 1 base short, with an unmatched junction base count of 10. In the germline V gene, CDR1 corresponds to SGHDT and CDR2 to YYEEEE. The label giving this sample's treatment or condition can be read as: live attenuated yellow fever vaccine strain. A standard Ficoll-Paque protocol was used to isolate PBMCs from peripheral blood. Dynabeads CD4 and CD8 positive selection kits were used to isolate the CD4 and CD8 T-cell fractions. RNA was extracted with TriZol from bulk PBMCs, CD4 and CD8 fractions, and dextramer-positive and dextramer-negative fractions. Beyond this particular receptor, the publication reports: Compared with the primary T-cell response, the secondary T-cell response was faster but weaker, reaching its peak on day 5 rather than on day 15. Because the study included only a couple of donors, the extent to which the findings can be generalized is limited. After the booster, most clones that had expanded after primary vaccination were detected again (almost 97% of CD4 and around nine tenths of CD8), suggesting broad maintenance of memory. A small fraction of clonotypes showed up in both the CD4 and CD8 compartments, probably as a result of convergent recombination. Computational filtering was needed because FACS-sorted repertoires could contain abundant contaminating clonotypes from the bulk population.

A remark on this clonotype: It has no known antigen specificity. No base quality information exists; no much larger clone differs at one position.

TCR cDNA was synthesized by 5'RACE template switching, which introduced a universal primer site and unique molecular identifiers. cDNA synthesis was primed from both the TCR alpha and TCR beta constant segments. Libraries were amplified in two PCR steps, with sample barcodes and sequencing adapters added in the second step. Sequencing of the libraries was done on either Illumina HiSeq 2500 (2x100 bp) or NovaSeq (2x150 bp). Per the original workflow: MIGEC handled demultiplexing of reads and collapsing into UMI consensus sequences, while MiXCR performed V(D)J alignment. Using edgeR on replicate PBMC samples, clonotypes were called vaccine-responding if FDR was below 0.01 and the log2 fold change was above 5 up to day 15. Each bulk clonotype received a CD4 or CD8 identity based on whether the sequenced CD4 or CD8 repertoire contained that clonotype at higher abundance. TCRdb passed the public sequencing reads through fastp at Q25 and MiXCR, retaining productive beta sequences. Rows with a matching CDR3 protein are joined into one entry that keeps the most common DNA and genes. None of the V and J calls come from the authors' own analysis; TCRdb made them. In all, the sample holds around 300,000 distinct CDR3 sequences, and over 10% of those were seen once. The ten top clones hold roughly 0.5% of the sample.

The chain is assembled from TRBV5-6 and TRBJ1-5; TRBD1 agrees with 10 junctional bases. The receptor's source is a man in his thirties or forties who received the YFV17D yellow fever vaccine. The sequencing here drew on CD4+ T cells sorted from PBMCs, taken 45 days after the yellow fever booster vaccination. The nucleotide sequence is TGTGCCAGCAGCTTGGCTGCCCCCGGACAGGGGGTGAGCAATCAGCCCCAGCATTTT. The resulting protein is CASSLAAPGQGVSNQPQHF. Supplemented by the reference TRBV5-6 and TRBJ1-5 proteins around the CDR3, the complete variable domain is DAGVTQSPTHLIKTRGQQVTLRCSPKSGHDTVSWYQQALGQGPQFIFQYYEEEERQRGNFPDRFSGHQFPNYSSELNVNALLLGDSALYLCASSLAAPGQGVSNQPQHFGDGTRLSIL.